This entry describes one T cell receptor beta chain. Per the original data handling: The assay estimated nucleated cells by amplifying reference gene primers. The method was immunoSEQ multiplex PCR; TCRdb's version includes in-frame clones alone and lacks a portion of them. The V and J calls and clone size were taken over from that table, and D and trimming were inferred from the DNA. Seen here are roughly 41,000 clones, about nine tenths observed once, and the top ten hold approximately 15%. This record belongs to a study of blood T cell repertoires in COVID-19. For the study at large: Both acute and convalescent COVID-19 samples were obtained from the United States, Italy and Spain. The cDNA or gDNA used as material had been derived from T cells, B-cell-depleted T cells, or PBMCs.

The CDR3 has 15 amino acids. V shed 5 bases and J shed 6 bases, with 18 bases lying between them. In germline, CDR1 is MNHEY, CDR2 SMNVEV (reference sequence). The sequenced material came from peripheral blood. V usage is TRBV27 and J usage is TRBJ2-3; D possibly corresponds to TRBD1 (6 bases). The source of this sequence is a human donor in a cohort sampled during active COVID-19. CDR3 nucleotides: TGTGCCAGCAGTCCCCGGACAGCTCCCCGGGATACGCAGTATTTT. Protein sequence: CASSPRTAPRDTQYF.